Relative to its sample, the clone carrying this T cell receptor beta chain is medium-sized. As yet, its antigen is unknown. CDR1 ENHRY and CDR2 SYGVKD come from the germline V gene. V gave up 2 bases and J gave up 4 bases, with 12 bases separating them. There are 14 residues in the CDR3. After constant-region reverse-primer amplification, full-length variable regions underwent semi-nested PCR with Nested Universal Primer A. TCRdb itself ran the 5' RACE reads through MiXCR, one entry per CDR3 protein. The table includes several thousand distinct CDR3 sequences, 34% detected once. Study-wide findings and caveats: Tumor memory CD4+ T cell TCR gene usage clustered with blood and lymph node memory CD4+ cells and lymph node naive CD4+ cells. Larger-cohort validation covered only one TCR beta V-J rearrangement. Greatest tumor Treg TCR overlap was with tumor naive CD4+ cells.

Treg sorting used a CD4+CD25+CD127-/low gate. The sequence came from a female donor with breast cancer. Material for sequencing was Tregs sorted from blood. The chain combines TRBV10-3 with TRBJ2-7, with unresolved D. This chain's CDR3 is CAISESLLVYEQYF. CDR3 in DNA: TGTGCCATCAGTGAGAGTCTTTTGGTTTACGAGCAGTACTTC.